These 5 T cell receptor beta chains share one sample of origin, sequenced in a study of T cells in localized non-small cell lung cancer. Sequencing was performed with immunoSEQ multiplex PCR; in TCRdb, only in-frame clones are kept and a portion is missing. The sample contains roughly 26,000 clones, 81% of which appear only once. The sequenced sample was peripheral blood, obtained before any cancer treatment. The source is a man between 40 and 69 years old with stage III squamous cell lung carcinoma.

CDR3 amino acids: CASRILTDTQYF. The CDR3 nucleotides are TGTGCCAGCCGAATCCTCACAGATACGCAGTATTTT. V and J are TRBV2 and TRBJ2-3; the D is unclear. CDR1 and CDR2 from the germline V gene are SNHLY and FYNNEI. Trimming stripped 8 bases from V and 2 bases from J, with 8 bases between. The CDR3 has 12 residues.

The chain couples TRBV4-1 to TRBJ1-2; D uncertain. Germline-derived CDR1 and CDR2 are MGHRA and YSYEKL. The CDR3 loop spans 15 amino acids. Deletions cut 4 bases from V and 8 bases from J, with 20 bases between. CDR3 nucleotide sequence: TGCGCCAGCAGCCCCGAGGTCTCCGGTCGAGGGGGCTACACCTTC. This translates into CASSPEVSGRGGYTF.

This sequence joins TRBV6-5 and TRBJ2-7, with 8 bases that match TRBD2. Per the germline V gene, CDR1 is MNHEY and CDR2 is SVGAGI. The CDR3 loop spans 16 amino acids. The ends lost 2 bases at V and 3 bases at J; junction bases unmatched: 9. CDR3 coding DNA: TGTGCCAGCAGTTACGCGGGGGGTGGAGGAATCTACGAGCAGTACTTC. Protein product: CASSYAGGGGIYEQYF.

The genes are TRBV15 and TRBJ1-5, with D possibly TRBD1 on 5 matching bases. The CDR3 length is 15 residues. CDR1 LNHNV and CDR2 YYDKDF come from the germline V gene (reference sequence). V lost 1 base to trimming and J lost 4 bases, with 11 bases between them. CDR3 amino acids: CATSRGIGGNQPQHF. The DNA of the CDR3 is TGTGCCACCAGCAGAGGGATCGGGGGGAATCAGCCCCAGCATTTT.

CDR3 region: CASSLTNSPLHF. The CDR3, as DNA: TGTGCCAGCAGTTTAACAAATTCACCCCTCCACTTT. The chain joins TRBV6-1 to TRBJ1-6; no definite D call. Germline V lookup: CDR1 MNHNS, CDR2 SASEGT. The ends were cut back, 5 bases at V and 7 bases at J, with 6 bases in the middle. The CDR3 covers 12 residues.